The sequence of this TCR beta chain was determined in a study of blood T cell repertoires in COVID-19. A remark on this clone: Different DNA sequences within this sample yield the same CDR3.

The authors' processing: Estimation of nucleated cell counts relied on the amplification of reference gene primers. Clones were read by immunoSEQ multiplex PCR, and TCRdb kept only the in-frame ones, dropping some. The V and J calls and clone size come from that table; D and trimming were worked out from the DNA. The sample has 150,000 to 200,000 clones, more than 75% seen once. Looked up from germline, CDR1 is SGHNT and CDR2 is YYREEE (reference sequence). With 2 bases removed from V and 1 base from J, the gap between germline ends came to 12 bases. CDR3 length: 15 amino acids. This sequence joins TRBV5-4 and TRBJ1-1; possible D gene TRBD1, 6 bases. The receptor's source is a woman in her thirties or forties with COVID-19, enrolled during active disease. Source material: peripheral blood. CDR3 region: CASSFFTGKNTEAFF. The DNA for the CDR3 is TGTGCCAGCAGCTTTTTCACAGGGAAGAACACTGAAGCTTTCTTT.